Presented here are 2 T cell receptor beta chains from one specimen sequenced in a study of T cell clones after liver transplantation. Sequencing used immunoSEQ multiplex PCR; TCRdb keeps in-frame clones, though not all of them. The sample shows 45,000 to 60,000 clones, approximately 84% of them seen only once. Sequences were derived from CD4+ T cells from blood, sampled before liver transplant. The receptors were gathered from a human donor who received a liver transplant.

The chain couples TRBV7-3 to TRBJ1-2; no clear D gene. Trimming took off 5 bases at V and 2 bases at J, with 15 bases between the two ends. The CDR3 covers 15 residues. Germline-derived CDR1 and CDR2 are SGHTA and FQGTGA. CDR3 nucleotide sequence: TGTGCCAGCAGCCCCGCCAACGCAGTAAACTATGGCTACACCTTC. It yields the protein CASSPANAVNYGYTF. Combining the CDR3 with reference TRBV7-3 and TRBJ1-2 gives the whole variable domain GAGVSQTPSNKVTEKGKYVELRCDPISGHTALYWYRQSLGQGPEFLIYFQGTGAADDSGLPNDRFFAVRPEGSVSTLKIQRTERGDSAVYLCASSPANAVNYGYTFGSGTRLTVV.

V is TRBV6-4 and J is TRBJ1-6; no clear D. Germline V CDR1 and CDR2: MRHNA, SNTAGT. The CDR3 is 12 residues long. V lost 3 bases and J 9 bases, leaving 6 bases between the germline ends. The CDR3: CASSERSSPLHF. CDR3 nucleotide sequence: TGTGCCAGCAGTGAACGAAGTTCACCCCTCCACTTT.